This T cell receptor beta chain appears in the sequencing data of a study of T cell repertoires in cytomegalovirus infection. As for the study in general: Shared public TCR beta signatures pointed to both CMV infection and a matching HLA type.

TCRdb re-called the reads through MiXCR, storing one row per CDR3 protein. The sample consists of approximately 750,000 distinct CDR3 sequences, 35% to 45% of them appearing once. Germline-derived CDR1 and CDR2 are MNHNS and SASEGT. The CDR3 loop spans 15 amino acids. Trimming stripped 6 bases from V and 5 bases from J, with 20 bases between. This receptor was taken from a human donor in good health (CMV status not recorded). Some clones in this sample may be carry-over from other donors' samples. Sequencing was done on a sample of PBMCs. The V gene is TRBV6-1, the J gene TRBJ2-7; D could derive from TRBD1 or TRBD2 (5 bases each). CDR3 in amino acids: CASSGNGGPRNEQYF. The CDR3 DNA sequence: TGTGCCAGCAGCGGCAATGGGGGTCCGAGGAACGAGCAGTACTTC.